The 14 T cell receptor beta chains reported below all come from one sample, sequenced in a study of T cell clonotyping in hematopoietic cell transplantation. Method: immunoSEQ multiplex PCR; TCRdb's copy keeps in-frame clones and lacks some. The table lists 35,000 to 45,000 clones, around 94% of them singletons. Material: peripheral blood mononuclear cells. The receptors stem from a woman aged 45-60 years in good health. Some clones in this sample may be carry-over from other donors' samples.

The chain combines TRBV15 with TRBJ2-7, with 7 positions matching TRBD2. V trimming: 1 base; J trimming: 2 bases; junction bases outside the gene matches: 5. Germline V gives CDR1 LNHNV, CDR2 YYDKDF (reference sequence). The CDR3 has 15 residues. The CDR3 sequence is CATSRVGGGAYEQYF. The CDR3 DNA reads TGTGCCACCAGCAGAGTTGGCGGGGGAGCCTACGAGCAGTACTTC.

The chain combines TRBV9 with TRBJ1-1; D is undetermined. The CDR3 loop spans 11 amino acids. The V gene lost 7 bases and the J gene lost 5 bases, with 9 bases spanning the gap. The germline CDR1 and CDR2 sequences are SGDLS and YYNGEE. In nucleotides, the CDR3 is TGTGCCAGCCGGCAGGTAACTGAAGCTTTCTTT. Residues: CASRQVTEAFF.

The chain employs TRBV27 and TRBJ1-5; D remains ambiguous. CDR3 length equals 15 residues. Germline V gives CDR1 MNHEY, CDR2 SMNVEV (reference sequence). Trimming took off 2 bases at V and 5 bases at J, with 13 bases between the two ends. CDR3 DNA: TGTGCCAGCAGTTTAGGAGGTAGTGGCTATCAGCCCCAGCATTTT. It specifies CASSLGGSGYQPQHF.

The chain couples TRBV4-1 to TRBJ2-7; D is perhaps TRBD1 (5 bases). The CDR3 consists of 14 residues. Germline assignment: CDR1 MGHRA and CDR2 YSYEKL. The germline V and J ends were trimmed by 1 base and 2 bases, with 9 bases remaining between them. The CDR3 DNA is TGCGCCAGCAGCCAAGTCCAGGGTACCTACGAGCAGTACTTC. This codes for CASSQVQGTYEQYF.

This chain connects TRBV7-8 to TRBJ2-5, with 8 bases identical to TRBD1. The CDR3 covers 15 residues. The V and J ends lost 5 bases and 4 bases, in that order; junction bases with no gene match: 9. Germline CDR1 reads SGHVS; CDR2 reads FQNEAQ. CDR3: CASSPGQGLRETQYF. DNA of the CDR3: TGTGCCAGCAGCCCCGGACAGGGATTGAGAGAGACCCAGTACTTC.

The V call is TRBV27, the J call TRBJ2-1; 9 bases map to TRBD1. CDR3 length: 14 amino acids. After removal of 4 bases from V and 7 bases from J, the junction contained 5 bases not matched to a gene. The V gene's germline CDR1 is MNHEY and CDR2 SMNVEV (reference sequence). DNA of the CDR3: TGTGCCAGCAGTTCAGGACAGGGGAGGAATGAGCAGTTCTTC. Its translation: CASSSGQGRNEQFF.

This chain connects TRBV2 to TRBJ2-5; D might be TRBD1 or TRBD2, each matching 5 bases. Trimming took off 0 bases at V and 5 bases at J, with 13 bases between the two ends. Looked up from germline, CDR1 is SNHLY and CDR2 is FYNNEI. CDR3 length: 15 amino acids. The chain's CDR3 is CASSEAPGPKETQYF. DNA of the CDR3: TGTGCCAGCAGTGAAGCCCCGGGACCTAAGGAGACCCAGTACTTC. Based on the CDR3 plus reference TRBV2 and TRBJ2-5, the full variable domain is EPEVTQTPSHQVTQMGQEVILRCVPISNHLYFYWYRQILGQKVEFLVSFYNNEISEKSEIFDDQFSVERPDGSNFTLKIRSTKLEDSAMYFCASSEAPGPKETQYFGPGTRLLVL.

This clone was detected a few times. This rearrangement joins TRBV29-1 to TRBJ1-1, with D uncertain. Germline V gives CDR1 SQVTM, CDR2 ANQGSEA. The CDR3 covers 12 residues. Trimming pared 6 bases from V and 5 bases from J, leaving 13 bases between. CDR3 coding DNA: TGCAGCGTCCGGGGAATGGGGACTGAAGCTTTCTTT. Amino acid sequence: CSVRGMGTEAFF.

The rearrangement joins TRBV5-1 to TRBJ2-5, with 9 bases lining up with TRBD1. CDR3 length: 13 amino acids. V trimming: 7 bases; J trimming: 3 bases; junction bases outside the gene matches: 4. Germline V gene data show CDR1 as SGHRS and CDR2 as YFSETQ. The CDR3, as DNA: TGCGCCAGCCGGGACAGGGACAAAGAGACCCAGTACTTC. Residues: CASRDRDKETQYF. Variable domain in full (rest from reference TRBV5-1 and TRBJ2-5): KAGVTQTPRYLIKTRGQQVTLSCSPISGHRSVSWYQQTPGQGLQFLFEYFSETQRNKGNFPGRFSGRQFSNSRSEMNVSTLELGDSALYLCASRDRDKETQYFGPGTRLLVL.

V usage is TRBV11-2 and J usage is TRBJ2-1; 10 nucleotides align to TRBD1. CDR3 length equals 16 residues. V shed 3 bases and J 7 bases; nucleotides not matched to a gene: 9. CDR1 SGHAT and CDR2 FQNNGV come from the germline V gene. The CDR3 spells CASSFIRDRGRNEQFF. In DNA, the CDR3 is TGTGCCAGCAGCTTTATCCGGGACAGGGGAAGAAATGAGCAGTTCTTC. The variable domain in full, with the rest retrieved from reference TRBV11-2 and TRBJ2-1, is EAGVAQSPRYKIIEKRQSVAFWCNPISGHATLYWYQQILGQGPKLLIQFQNNGVVDDSQLPKDRFSAERLKGVDSTLKIQPAKLEDSAVYLCASSFIRDRGRNEQFFGPGTRLTVL.

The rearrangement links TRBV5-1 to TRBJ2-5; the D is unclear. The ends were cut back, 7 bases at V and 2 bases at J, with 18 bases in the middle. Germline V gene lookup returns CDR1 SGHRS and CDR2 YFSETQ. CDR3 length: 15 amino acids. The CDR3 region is CASSTSRSRQETQYF. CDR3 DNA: TGCGCCAGCTCCACCTCCCGGAGCAGACAAGAGACCCAGTACTTC. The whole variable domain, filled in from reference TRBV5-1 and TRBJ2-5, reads KAGVTQTPRYLIKTRGQQVTLSCSPISGHRSVSWYQQTPGQGLQFLFEYFSETQRNKGNFPGRFSGRQFSNSRSEMNVSTLELGDSALYLCASSTSRSRQETQYFGPGTRLLVL.

The CDR3 DNA reads TGTGCCAGCAGTTACTCGGGGGGGAGTAACTATGGCTACACCTTC. Translation gives CASSYSGGSNYGYTF. The J gene is TRBJ1-2, the V gene TRBV6-5; maybe TRBD1 (5 bases). CDR1 MNHEY and CDR2 SVGAGI come from the germline V gene. The CDR3 spans 15 residues. V shed 0 bases and J shed 1 base, with 9 bases lying between them.

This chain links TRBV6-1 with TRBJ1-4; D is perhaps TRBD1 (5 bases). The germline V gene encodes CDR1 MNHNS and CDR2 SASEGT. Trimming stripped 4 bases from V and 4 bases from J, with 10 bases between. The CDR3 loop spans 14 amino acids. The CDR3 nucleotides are TGTGCCAGCAGTGTCAGGGTCTATAATGAAAAACTGTTTTTT. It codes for CASSVRVYNEKLFF.

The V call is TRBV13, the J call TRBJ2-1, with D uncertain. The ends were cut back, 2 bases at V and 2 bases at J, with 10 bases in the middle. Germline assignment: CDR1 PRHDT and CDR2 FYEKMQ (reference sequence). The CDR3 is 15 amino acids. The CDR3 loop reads CASSLIPDPYNEQFF. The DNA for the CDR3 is TGTGCCAGCAGCTTAATTCCCGACCCCTACAATGAGCAGTTCTTC.